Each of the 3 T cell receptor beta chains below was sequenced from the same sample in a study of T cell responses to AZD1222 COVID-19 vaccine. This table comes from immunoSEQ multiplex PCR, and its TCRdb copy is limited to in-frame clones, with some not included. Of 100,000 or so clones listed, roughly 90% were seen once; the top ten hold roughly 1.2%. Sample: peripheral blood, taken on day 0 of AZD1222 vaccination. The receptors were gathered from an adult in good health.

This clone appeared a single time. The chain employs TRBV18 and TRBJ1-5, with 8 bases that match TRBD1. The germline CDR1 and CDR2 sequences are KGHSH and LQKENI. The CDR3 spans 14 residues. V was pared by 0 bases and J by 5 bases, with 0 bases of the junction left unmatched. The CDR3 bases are TGTGCCAGCTCACCACCGACAGGGGATCAGCCCCAGCATTTT. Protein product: CASSPPTGDQPQHF.

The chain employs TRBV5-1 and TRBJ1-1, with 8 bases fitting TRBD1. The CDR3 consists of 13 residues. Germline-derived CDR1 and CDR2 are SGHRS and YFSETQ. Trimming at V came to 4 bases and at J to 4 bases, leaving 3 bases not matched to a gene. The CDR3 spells CASSPDRVTEAFF. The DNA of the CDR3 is TGCGCCAGCAGCCCGGACAGGGTCACTGAAGCTTTCTTT.

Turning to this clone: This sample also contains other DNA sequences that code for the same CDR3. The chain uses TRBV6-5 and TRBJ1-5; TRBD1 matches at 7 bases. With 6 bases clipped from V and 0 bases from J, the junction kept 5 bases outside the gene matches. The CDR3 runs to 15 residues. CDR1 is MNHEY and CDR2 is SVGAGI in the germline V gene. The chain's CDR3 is CASSPGTDSNQPQHF. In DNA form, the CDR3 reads TGTGCCAGCAGCCCCGGGACAGATAGCAATCAGCCCCAGCATTTT.